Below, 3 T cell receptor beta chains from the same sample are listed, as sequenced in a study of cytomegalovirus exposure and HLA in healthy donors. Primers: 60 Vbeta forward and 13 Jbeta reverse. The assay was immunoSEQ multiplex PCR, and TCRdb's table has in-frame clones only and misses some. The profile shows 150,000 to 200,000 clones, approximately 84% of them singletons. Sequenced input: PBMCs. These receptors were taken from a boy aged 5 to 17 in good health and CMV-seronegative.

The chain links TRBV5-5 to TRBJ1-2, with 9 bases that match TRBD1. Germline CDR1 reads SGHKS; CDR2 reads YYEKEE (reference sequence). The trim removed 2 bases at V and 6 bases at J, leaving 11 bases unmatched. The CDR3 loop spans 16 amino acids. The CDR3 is CASSFQGLGQGNGYTF. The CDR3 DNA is TGTGCCAGCAGCTTTCAGGGCCTAGGACAGGGGAATGGCTACACCTTC.

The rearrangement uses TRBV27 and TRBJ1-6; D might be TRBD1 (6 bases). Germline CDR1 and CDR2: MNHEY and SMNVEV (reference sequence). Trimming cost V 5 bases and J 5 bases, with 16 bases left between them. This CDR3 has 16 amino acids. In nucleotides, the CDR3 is TGTGCCAGCAGTCCCCTAGGGGGTCCCAATAATTCACCCCTCCACTTT. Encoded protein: CASSPLGGPNNSPLHF.

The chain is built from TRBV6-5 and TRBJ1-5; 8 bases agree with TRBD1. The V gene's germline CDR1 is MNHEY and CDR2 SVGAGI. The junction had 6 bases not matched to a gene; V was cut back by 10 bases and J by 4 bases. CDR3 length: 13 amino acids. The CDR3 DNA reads TGTGCCACCTCACAGGGGGGAAATCAGCCCCAGCATTTT. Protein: CATSQGGNQPQHF.